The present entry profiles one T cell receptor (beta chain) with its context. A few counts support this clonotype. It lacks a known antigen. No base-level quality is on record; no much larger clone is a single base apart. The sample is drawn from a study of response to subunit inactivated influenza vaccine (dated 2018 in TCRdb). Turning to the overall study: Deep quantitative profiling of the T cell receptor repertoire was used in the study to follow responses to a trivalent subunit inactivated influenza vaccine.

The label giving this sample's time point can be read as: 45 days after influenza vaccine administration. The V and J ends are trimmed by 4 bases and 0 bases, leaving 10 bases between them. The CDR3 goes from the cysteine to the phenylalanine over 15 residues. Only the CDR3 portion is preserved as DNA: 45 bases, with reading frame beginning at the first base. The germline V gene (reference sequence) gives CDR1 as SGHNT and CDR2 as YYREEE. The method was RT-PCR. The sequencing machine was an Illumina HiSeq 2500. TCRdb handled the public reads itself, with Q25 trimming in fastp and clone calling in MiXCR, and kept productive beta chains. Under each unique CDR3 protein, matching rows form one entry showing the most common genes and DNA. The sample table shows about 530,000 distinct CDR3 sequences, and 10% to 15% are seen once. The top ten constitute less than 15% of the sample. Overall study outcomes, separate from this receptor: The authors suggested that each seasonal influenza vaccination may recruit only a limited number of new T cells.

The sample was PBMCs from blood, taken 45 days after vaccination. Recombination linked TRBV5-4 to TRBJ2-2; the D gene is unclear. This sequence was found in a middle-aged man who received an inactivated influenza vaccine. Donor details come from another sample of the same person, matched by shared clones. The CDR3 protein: CASSPPGTNTGELFF. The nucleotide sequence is TGTGCCAGCAGCCCGCCTGGAACGAACACCGGGGAGCTGTTTTTT.